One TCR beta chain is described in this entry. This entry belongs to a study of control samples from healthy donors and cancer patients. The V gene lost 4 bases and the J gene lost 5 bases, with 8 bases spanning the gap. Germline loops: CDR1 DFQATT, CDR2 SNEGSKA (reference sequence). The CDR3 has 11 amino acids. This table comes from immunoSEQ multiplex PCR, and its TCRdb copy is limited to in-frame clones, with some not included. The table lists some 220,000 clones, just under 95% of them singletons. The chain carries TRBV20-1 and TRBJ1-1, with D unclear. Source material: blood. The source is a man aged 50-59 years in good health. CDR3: CSAISVTEAFF. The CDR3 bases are TGCAGTGCTATCTCCGTAACTGAAGCTTTCTTT.